The 20 T cell receptor beta chains reported below all come from one sample, sequenced in a study of siplizumab effects on memory and regulatory T cells. Libraries were prepared by immunoSEQ multiplex PCR; TCRdb keeps only in-frame clonotypes and omits some of them. Among 70,000 or so clones listed, 75% to 90% were seen once. Sequencing input: Tregs sorted from blood. The receptor source for this set is a human donor in good health.

The chain has TRBV9 and TRBJ2-5; D gene uncertain. The CDR3 has 17 amino acids. The germline gives CDR1 SGDLS, CDR2 YYNGEE. Trimming left V 0 bases short and J 2 bases short, with 17 bases between. The CDR3 DNA reads TGTGCCAGCAGCGTAGTGGGCCGGCAACATACTCAAGAGACCCAGTACTTC. This gives the protein CASSVVGRQHTQETQYF.

The chain couples TRBV5-4 to TRBJ1-2, with D possibly matching TRBD1 (6 bases). Trimming cost V 2 bases and J 1 base, with 21 bases left between them. The CDR3 contains 18 residues. Germline values: CDR1 SGHNT, CDR2 YYREEE (reference sequence). This chain's CDR3 is CASSFFETGSNFNYGYTF. CDR3 in DNA: TGTGCCAGCAGCTTTTTTGAGACAGGCTCCAATTTTAACTATGGCTACACCTTC.

This chain links TRBV5-6 with TRBJ2-3, with 9 bases fitting TRBD1. Germline V gene lookup returns CDR1 SGHDT and CDR2 YYEEEE. The CDR3 length is 14 residues. Trimming cost V 2 bases and J 4 bases; bases outside gene matches: 2. CDR3 nucleotide sequence: TGTGCCAGCAGCTTTCGACAGGGGGCAGATACGCAGTATTTT. Its protein is CASSFRQGADTQYF.

The V call is TRBV19, the J call TRBJ2-5; D gene uncertain. Germline lookup yields CDR1 LNHDA and CDR2 SQIVND (reference sequence). This CDR3 region has 11 residues. Trimming cost V 5 bases and J 2 bases, with 3 bases left between them. The CDR3 bases are TGTGCCAGTAGTCAGCAAGAGACCCAGTACTTC. Translating it yields CASSQQETQYF. Together with reference TRBV19 and TRBJ2-5, the CDR3 gives the full variable domain: DGGITQSPKYLFRKEGQNVTLSCEQNLNHDAMYWYRQDPGQGLRLIYYSQIVNDFQKGDIAEGYSVSREKKESFPLTVTSAQKNPTAFYLCASSQQETQYFGPGTRLLVL.

V gene TRBV10-3 combines with J gene TRBJ2-6; D gene uncertain. The CDR3 runs to 13 residues. The germline V gene has CDR1 ENHRY and CDR2 SYGVKD. Trimming removed 7 bases from V and 0 bases from J, with 4 bases in between. CDR3 DNA sequence: TGTGCCATCACTAGCTCTGGGGCCAACGTCCTGACTTTC. Its protein is CAITSSGANVLTF.

The rearrangement uses TRBV30 and TRBJ1-1, with D maybe TRBD1 (5 bases). V lost 1 base and J 2 bases, leaving 14 bases between the germline ends. Germline V gene lookup returns CDR1 GTSNPN and CDR2 SVGIG (reference sequence). The CDR3 covers 15 residues. The CDR3: CAWSEWGGRNTEAFF. In DNA, the CDR3 is TGTGCCTGGAGTGAATGGGGGGGACGAAACACTGAAGCTTTCTTT.

CDR3 protein: CASSLGLGPGETQYF. DNA for the CDR3: TGTGCCAGCAGCTTAGGCCTGGGCCCCGGGGAGACCCAGTACTTC. The chain recombines TRBV11-2 with TRBJ2-5, with no clear D. V lost 1 base and J 5 bases, leaving 14 bases between the germline ends. Germline V gene data show CDR1 as SGHAT and CDR2 as FQNNGV. The CDR3 has 15 amino acids.

The V call is TRBV27, the J call TRBJ1-4; possibly TRBD1 for D (6 bases). The ends were cut back, 5 bases at V and 11 bases at J, with 12 bases in the middle. The CDR3 spans 12 residues. Germline V CDR1 and CDR2: MNHEY, SMNVEV (reference sequence). This CDR3 reads CASSTVQGKLFF. The CDR3 DNA follows: TGTGCCAGCAGTACCGTACAGGGTAAACTGTTTTTT.

This clone was counted only a few times. This sequence joins TRBV4-3 and TRBJ1-1; D gene unclear. The CDR3 sequence is 14 residues long. Trimming removed 1 base from V and 5 bases from J, with 11 bases in between. The germline gives CDR1 LGHNA, CDR2 YSLEER. This CDR3 is CASSQGTGRTEAFF. CDR3 DNA: TGCGCCAGCAGCCAAGGGACGGGTAGGACTGAAGCTTTCTTT.

This chain links TRBV12-5 with TRBJ2-1, with 8 positions matching TRBD1. Losses at the gene ends were 4 bases for V and 7 bases for J; bases not matched to a gene: 9. Germline V gene lookup returns CDR1 LGHNT and CDR2 FRNRAP. This CDR3 has 15 amino acids. The CDR3 nucleotides read TGTGCTAGTGGTTCGGGACAGGTAGGGTGGAATGAGCAGTTCTTC. It translates to CASGSGQVGWNEQFF.

The table lists this clone with a count of one. CDR3 nucleotide sequence: TGCGCCAGCAGCTTTTCGACCAGCTACAATGAGCAGTTCTTC. The encoded protein is CASSFSTSYNEQFF. This chain connects TRBV5-1 to TRBJ2-1; D gene unclear. This CDR3 has 14 amino acids. CDR1 is SGHRS, CDR2 YFSETQ, per germline. Trimming stripped 2 bases from V and 3 bases from J, with 9 bases between.

The rearrangement joins TRBV6-5 to TRBJ2-7, with D perhaps assigned TRBD1 or TRBD2 (5 bases each). Germline CDR1 reads MNHEY; CDR2 reads SVGAGI. V was clipped by 0 bases and J by 2 bases, with 14 bases between them. The CDR3 is made up of 16 amino acids. This CDR3 is CASSYSSGRTTYEQYF. The CDR3 bases are TGTGCCAGCAGTTACTCATCGGGACGGACAACCTACGAGCAGTACTTC.

The chain uses TRBV19 and TRBJ1-1; D is undetermined. V shed 8 bases and J shed 2 bases, with 18 bases lying between them. This CDR3 contains 15 residues. From germline, CDR1 is LNHDA and CDR2 SQIVND (reference sequence). The CDR3 spells CASYPTGRYNTEAFF. DNA of the CDR3: TGTGCCAGTTATCCGACCGGACGGTATAACACTGAAGCTTTCTTT. The entire variable domain, with the rest obtained from reference TRBV19 and TRBJ1-1, is as follows: DGGITQSPKYLFRKEGQNVTLSCEQNLNHDAMYWYRQDPGQGLRLIYYSQIVNDFQKGDIAEGYSVSREKKESFPLTVTSAQKNPTAFYLCASYPTGRYNTEAFFGQGTRLTVV.

The gene calls are TRBV5-1 and TRBJ2-6, with 12 bases matching TRBD2. In germline, CDR1 is SGHRS, CDR2 YFSETQ. The CDR3 spans 19 residues. V gave up 5 bases and J gave up 4 bases; unmatched junction bases: 13. The CDR3 sequence: CASRNRTSGTPPGANVLTF. CDR3 bases: TGCGCCAGCAGGAATCGGACTAGCGGGACTCCTCCGGGGGCCAACGTCCTGACTTTC.

V gene TRBV18 combines with J gene TRBJ2-5, with unresolved D. V shed 3 bases and J shed 1 base, with 6 bases lying between them. Per germline, CDR1 KGHSH and CDR2 LQKENI. This CDR3 has 13 amino acids. The CDR3: CASSPTVQETQYF. Here the CDR3 DNA reads TGTGCCAGCTCACCCACGGTCCAAGAGACCCAGTACTTC.

The chain combines TRBV7-9 with TRBJ1-1; D is undetermined. The germline V and J ends were trimmed by 1 base and 0 bases, with 12 bases remaining between them. The CDR3 consists of 16 residues. Germline CDR1 is SEHNR and CDR2 is FQNEAQ (reference sequence). CDR3 loop: CASSLGWTSVNTEAFF. The CDR3 nucleotides read TGTGCCAGCAGCTTAGGCTGGACGTCCGTGAACACTGAAGCTTTCTTT.

This sequence joins TRBV10-3 and TRBJ2-1, with 11 nucleotides matching TRBD2. J gave up 5 bases and V 5 bases, and 8 bases lay outside the gene matches. This CDR3 has 16 residues. Germline V CDR1 and CDR2: ENHRY, SYGVKD. The CDR3 region is CAISQEPGLADNEQFF. DNA of the CDR3: TGTGCCATCAGTCAGGAACCGGGACTAGCGGACAATGAGCAGTTCTTC.

Notes on this clone: Relative to the germline gene, one junction end is altered; a read error may explain this. This sequence joins TRBV7-3 and TRBJ2-2, with D unclear. There are 14 residues in the CDR3. Germline V gene sequence: CDR1 SGHTA, CDR2 FQGTGA. The DNA of the CDR3 is TGTGCCAGCAGCTTAAACCCGAACATCGGGGAGCTGTTTTTT. Its protein is CASSLNPNIGELFF.

This chain connects TRBV2 to TRBJ2-1; 11 nucleotides align to TRBD2. J lost 6 bases, V lost 6 bases, and 7 bases had no gene match. The CDR3 runs to 15 residues. Germline V lookup: CDR1 SNHLY, CDR2 FYNNEI. DNA of the CDR3: TGTGCCAGCAGACCACTAGCGGGAGCCCCCAATGAGCAGTTCTTC. This codes for CASRPLAGAPNEQFF.

This chain joins TRBV27 and TRBJ1-5; no reliable D call. CDR1 is MNHEY and CDR2 is SMNVEV in the germline V gene (reference sequence). Deletions cut 7 bases from V and 2 bases from J, with 9 bases between. The CDR3 is made up of 13 amino acids. CDR3 DNA sequence: TGTGCCAGCATGGGCGGGGGCAATCAGCCCCAGCATTTT. Its protein product is CASMGGGNQPQHF.